This T cell receptor (beta chain) was recovered during a study of shared clonotypes between healthy human individuals. Study results and caveats: The study sampled only blood, and tissue repertoires likely differ.

The table came from immunoSEQ multiplex PCR; TCRdb's copy has only in-frame clones and leaves some out. The sample yields millions of clones, approximately 93% seen once. Of note for this clone: Its antigen is not identified.

The CDR3 loop spans 11 amino acids. Germline assignment: CDR1 MNHNY and CDR2 SVGAGI (reference sequence). The V end lost 7 bases, the J end lost 1 base, and 4 bases lay between the germline ends. Partitioning of CD4+ cells yielded a CD45RA+ naive subset and a CD45RA-negative memory subset. Sample: naive CD4+ T cells from PBMCs. Subset: CD45RA+ positively selected. The rearrangement joins TRBV6-6 to TRBJ1-1, with D uncertain. The TCR originated in a man younger than 30 in good health. Some clones in this sample may be carry-over from other donors' samples. In DNA, the CDR3 is TGTGCCAGCACGGGGAACACTGAAGCTTTCTTT. It encodes CASTGNTEAFF.